The T cell receptor beta chain under discussion was sequenced for a study of OX40 agonist ivuxolimab in advanced cancers. Autoimmune disease history or systemic immunosuppression disqualified patients. The table came from immunoSEQ multiplex PCR; TCRdb's copy has only in-frame clones and leaves some out. This sample carries about 69,000 clones, roughly nine tenths of them seen once, and the ten largest clones take approximately 14%. Per germline, CDR1 SGHTA and CDR2 FQGNSA. CDR3 size: 14 residues. V gave up 7 bases and J gave up 6 bases, with 19 bases separating them. This receptor was obtained from an adult with an advanced solid tumor such as melanoma, head and neck, liver or kidney cancer. Specimen: CD4+ or CD8+ T cells sorted from blood, collected in a trial of the OX40 agonist ivuxolimab. V and J are TRBV7-2 and TRBJ2-7; D call uncertain. The CDR3 sequence: CASNWQVGFREQYF. As DNA, the CDR3 is TGTGCCAGCAACTGGCAGGTTGGCTTCCGCGAGCAGTACTTC.